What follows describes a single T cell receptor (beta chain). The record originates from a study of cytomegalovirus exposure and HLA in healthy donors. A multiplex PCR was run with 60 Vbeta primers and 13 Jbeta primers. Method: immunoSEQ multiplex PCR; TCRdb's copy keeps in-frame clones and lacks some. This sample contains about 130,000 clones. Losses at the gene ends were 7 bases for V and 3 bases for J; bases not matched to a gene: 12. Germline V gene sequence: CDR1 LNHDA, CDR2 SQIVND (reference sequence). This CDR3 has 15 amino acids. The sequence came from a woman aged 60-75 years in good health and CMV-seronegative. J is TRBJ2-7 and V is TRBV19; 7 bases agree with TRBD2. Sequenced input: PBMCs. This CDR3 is CASTPGPGGGYEQYF. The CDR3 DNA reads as TGTGCCAGTACTCCAGGACCGGGAGGTGGCTACGAGCAGTACTTC.